This T cell receptor beta chain is drawn from a study of T cells after yellow fever vaccination. As TCR cDNA was made by 5'RACE template switching, a universal primer site and UMIs were added. TCRdb re-derived calls from the 5' RACE reads in MiXCR, one entry per CDR3 protein. In the table there are around 320,000 distinct CDR3 sequences, around 4.5% of which are singletons. Study-level findings and limits: Booster samples showed a return of most primary-vaccination clones (about 96% CD4, about 85% CD8).

The CDR3 has 12 residues. In germline, CDR1 is MNHEY, CDR2 SVGEGT. The V and J ends lost 6 bases and 4 bases, in that order; junction bases with no gene match: 1. This clonotype came up a few times. Its target is not known. The rearrangement uses TRBV6-2 or TRBV6-3 and TRBJ2-7; 9 bases fit TRBD1. This specimen was PBMCs, taken 15 days after the yellow fever booster vaccination. This sequence was found in a man younger than 35 who received the YFV17D yellow fever vaccine. The CDR3 bases are TGTGCCAGCAGGGACAGGGGTTACGAGCAGTACGTC. It encodes CASRDRGYEQYV.